Described below is a single T cell receptor (beta chain) sequence and its context. Its cognate antigen is unknown. The investigators sampled blood at baseline, at cycle 4 day 1, and at cycle 7 day 1. Clones were sequenced by immunoSEQ multiplex PCR, and TCRdb holds only the in-frame ones, with some missing. Among about 18,000 clones listed, about 70% were seen once. This sample stems from a study of OX40 agonist ivuxolimab in advanced cancers. For the study at large: Patients received the agonistic anti-OX40 (CD134) antibody ivuxolimab.

The CDR3 has 12 amino acids. Per the germline V gene, CDR1 is MNHEY and CDR2 is SMNVEV (reference sequence). Trimming pared 2 bases from V and 2 bases from J, leaving 3 bases between. Whole-study results and caveats: Expanded peripheral T cells had an undetermined antigen specificity. CD4+ and CD8+ blood T cells expanded clonally by week 6 at 0.1 to 3.0 mg/kg.

The source material was CD4+ or CD8+ T cells sorted from blood, sampled in a trial of the OX40 agonist ivuxolimab. This clonotype was sampled from an adult with an advanced solid tumor such as melanoma, head and neck, liver or kidney cancer. V is TRBV27 and J is TRBJ1-1; D uncertain. The CDR3 reads CASSLGNTEAFF. The CDR3 DNA is TGTGCCAGCAGTTTAGGAAACACTGAAGCTTTCTTT.